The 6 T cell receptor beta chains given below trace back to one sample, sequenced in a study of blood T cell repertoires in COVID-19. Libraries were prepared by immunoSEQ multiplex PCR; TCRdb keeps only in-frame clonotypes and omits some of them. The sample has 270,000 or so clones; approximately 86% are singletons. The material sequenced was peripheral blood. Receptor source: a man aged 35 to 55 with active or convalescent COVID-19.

This CDR3 is CASSLEGEEQYF. The CDR3 coding sequence is TGTGCCAGCAGTTTAGAGGGAGAAGAGCAGTACTTC. J is TRBJ2-7 and V is TRBV12-3 or TRBV12-4, with D tentatively TRBD2 (5 bases). The germline V and J ends were trimmed by 1 base and 7 bases, with 8 bases remaining between them. The CDR3 has 12 residues.

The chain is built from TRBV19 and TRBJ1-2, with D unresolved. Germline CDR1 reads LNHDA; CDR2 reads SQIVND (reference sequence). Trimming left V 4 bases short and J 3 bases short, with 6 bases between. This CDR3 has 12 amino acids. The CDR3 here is CASSRTDYGYTF. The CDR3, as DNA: TGTGCCAGTAGTAGAACAGACTATGGCTACACCTTC.

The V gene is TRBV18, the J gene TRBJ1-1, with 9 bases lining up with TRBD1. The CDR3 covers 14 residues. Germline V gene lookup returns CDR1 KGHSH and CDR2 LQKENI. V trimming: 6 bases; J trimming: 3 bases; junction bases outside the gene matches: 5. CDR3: CASSRTGADTEAFF. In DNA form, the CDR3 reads TGTGCCAGCTCCCGGACAGGGGCGGACACTGAAGCTTTCTTT.

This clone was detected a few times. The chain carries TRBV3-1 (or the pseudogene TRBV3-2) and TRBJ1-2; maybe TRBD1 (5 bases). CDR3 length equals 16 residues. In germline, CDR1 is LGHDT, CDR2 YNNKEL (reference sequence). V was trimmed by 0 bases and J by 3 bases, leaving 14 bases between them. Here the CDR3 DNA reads TGTGCCAGCAGCCAAGACTCGGCAGGGTTTGACTATGGCTACACCTTC. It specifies CASSQDSAGFDYGYTF.

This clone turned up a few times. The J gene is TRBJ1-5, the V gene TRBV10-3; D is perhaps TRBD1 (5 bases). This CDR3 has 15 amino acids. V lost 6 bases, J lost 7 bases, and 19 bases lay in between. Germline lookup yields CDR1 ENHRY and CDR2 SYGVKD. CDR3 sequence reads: CAIRADGGMRQPQHF. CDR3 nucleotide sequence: TGTGCCATCAGGGCGGACGGGGGGATGCGGCAGCCCCAGCATTTT.

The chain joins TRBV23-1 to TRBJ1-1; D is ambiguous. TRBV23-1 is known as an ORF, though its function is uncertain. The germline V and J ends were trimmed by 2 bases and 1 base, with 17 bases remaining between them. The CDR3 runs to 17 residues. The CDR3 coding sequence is TGCGCCAGCAGTCAAAAGTTAGAGAGTTGGAGGAACACTGAAGCTTTCTTT. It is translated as CASSQKLESWRNTEAFF.